Here is one T cell receptor beta chain with its context. Its antigen is not known. Sequencing used immunoSEQ multiplex PCR; TCRdb keeps in-frame clones, though not all of them. The table lists tens of thousands of clones, around 93% of them singletons. The sample originates from a study of human versus mouse CDR3 diversity and MHC coevolution. The germline V and J ends were trimmed by 3 bases and 3 bases, with 11 bases remaining between them. The CDR3 length is 14 residues. CDR1 is MRHNA and CDR2 is SNTAGT in the germline V gene. Study results and limitations: By iCHAO1, human TCR beta clonotypes numbered 1.5 million to 2 million, the most. The lowest clonal inequality scores came from two of three human donors.

Source material: naive CD4+ T cells from blood. Subset specified: CD45RO-negative CD62L-positive naive CD4 T cells. The V call is TRBV6-4, the J call TRBJ1-1; perhaps TRBD1 as D (5 bases). This TCR was recovered from a person aged 30 to 70 in good health. The CDR3 DNA reads as TGTGCCAGCAGTGAAAGGGGCAGGGACACTGAAGCTTTCTTT. It codes for CASSERGRDTEAFF.